This T cell receptor beta chain was retrieved from a study of blood T cells in healthy people across ages. Findings and limits, study-wide: Aged donors had fewer naive CD4+ cells and lower diversity than long-lived donors.

This clonotype has more than one count but fewer than ten. The antigen is unknown. The germline V gene has CDR1 DFQATT and CDR2 SNEGSKA (reference sequence). CDR3 size: 14 residues. The V segment lost 4 bases and the J segment 2 bases; nucleotides outside the gene matches: 7. The use of a sample-barcoded 5' primer and a J-beta primer mix characterized a second PCR of about 7 to 12 cycles. A template-switch adaptor with 12 random nucleotides tagged each cDNA molecule. One entry per CDR3 protein results from TCRdb running MiXCR on the 5' RACE reads. The sample carries 1.5 million to 2 million distinct CDR3 sequences, around half recorded once. Caucasian individuals from Russia who were healthy and aged about 6 to 90 acted as donors.

Sequenced: blood. This sequence originates from a middle-aged woman in good health. V usage is TRBV20-1 and J usage is TRBJ2-7; the match to TRBD1 covers 8 bases. This chain's CDR3 is CSATADRVPYEQYF. CDR3 sequence (DNA): TGCAGTGCTACCGCGGACAGGGTACCCTACGAGCAGTACTTC.